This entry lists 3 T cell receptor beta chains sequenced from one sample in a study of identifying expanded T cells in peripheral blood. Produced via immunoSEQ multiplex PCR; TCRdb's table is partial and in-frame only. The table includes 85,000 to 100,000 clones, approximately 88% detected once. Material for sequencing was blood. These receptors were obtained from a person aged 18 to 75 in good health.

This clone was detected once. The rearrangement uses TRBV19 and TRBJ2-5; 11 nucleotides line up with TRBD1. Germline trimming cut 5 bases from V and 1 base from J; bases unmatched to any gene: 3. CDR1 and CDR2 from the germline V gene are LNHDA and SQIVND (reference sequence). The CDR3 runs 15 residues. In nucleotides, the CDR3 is TGTGCCAGTAGTTCCGGGACAGGGGGCCAAGAGACCCAGTACTTC. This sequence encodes CASSSGTGGQETQYF.

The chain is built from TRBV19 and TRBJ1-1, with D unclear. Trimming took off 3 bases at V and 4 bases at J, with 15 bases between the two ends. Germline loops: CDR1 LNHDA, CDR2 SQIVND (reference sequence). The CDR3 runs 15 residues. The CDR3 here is CASSIVGLRGTEAFF. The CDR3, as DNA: TGTGCCAGTAGTATCGTTGGTCTACGGGGCACTGAAGCTTTCTTT.

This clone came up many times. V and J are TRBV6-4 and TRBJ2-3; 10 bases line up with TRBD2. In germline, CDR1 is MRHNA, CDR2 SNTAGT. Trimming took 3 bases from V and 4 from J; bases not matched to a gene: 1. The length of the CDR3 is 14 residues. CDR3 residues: CASSESGGADTQYF. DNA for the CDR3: TGTGCCAGCAGTGAAAGCGGGGGGGCAGATACGCAGTATTTT.